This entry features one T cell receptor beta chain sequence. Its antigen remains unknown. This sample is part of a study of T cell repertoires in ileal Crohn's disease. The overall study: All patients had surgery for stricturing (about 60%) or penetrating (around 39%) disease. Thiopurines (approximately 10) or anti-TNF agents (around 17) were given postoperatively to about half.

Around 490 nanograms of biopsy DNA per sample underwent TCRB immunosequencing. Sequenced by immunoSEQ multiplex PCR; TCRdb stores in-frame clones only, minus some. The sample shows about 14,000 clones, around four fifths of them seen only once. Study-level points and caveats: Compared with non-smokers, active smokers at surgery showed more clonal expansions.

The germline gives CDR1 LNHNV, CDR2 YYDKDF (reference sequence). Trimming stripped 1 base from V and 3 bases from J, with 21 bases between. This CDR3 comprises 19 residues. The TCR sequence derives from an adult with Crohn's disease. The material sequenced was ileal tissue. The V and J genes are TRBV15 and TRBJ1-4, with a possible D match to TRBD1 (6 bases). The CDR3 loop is CATSRVTGGRPLPNEKLFF. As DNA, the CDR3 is TGTGCCACCAGCAGAGTAACGGGGGGCCGGCCGTTACCTAATGAAAAACTGTTTTTT.